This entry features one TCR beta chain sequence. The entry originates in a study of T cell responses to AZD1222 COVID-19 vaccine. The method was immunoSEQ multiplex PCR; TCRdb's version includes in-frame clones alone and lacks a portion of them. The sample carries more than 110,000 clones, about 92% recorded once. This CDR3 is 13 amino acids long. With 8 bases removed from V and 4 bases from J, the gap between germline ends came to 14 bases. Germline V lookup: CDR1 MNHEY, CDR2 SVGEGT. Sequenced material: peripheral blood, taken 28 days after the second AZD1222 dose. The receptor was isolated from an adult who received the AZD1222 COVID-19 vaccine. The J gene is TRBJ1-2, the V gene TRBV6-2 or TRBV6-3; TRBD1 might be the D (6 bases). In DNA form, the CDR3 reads TGTGCCAGCCGCCCCCAGGGGACCTATGGCTACACCTTC. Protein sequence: CASRPQGTYGYTF.